This T cell receptor beta chain was sequenced during a study of T cell responses to AZD1222 COVID-19 vaccine. The table came from immunoSEQ multiplex PCR; TCRdb's copy has only in-frame clones and leaves some out. The sample lists 65,000 to 90,000 clones; about 90% were seen once. Study-level results: Repertoire sampling happened only post peak T cell response. Close to half of spike-specific TCRs reportedly recognize unmutated variant regions.

About this clone: Its antigen is unknown.

The sequence was collected from an adult in good health. The input for sequencing was peripheral blood, taken on day 0 of AZD1222 vaccination.

CDR3 amino acids: CSVEAGTSGSYNEQFF. The CDR3 nucleotides are TGCAGCGTTGAAGCCGGGACTAGCGGCTCCTACAATGAGCAGTTCTTC. The J gene is TRBJ2-1, the V gene TRBV29-1, with 11 bases lining up with TRBD2. Germline V gene data show CDR1 as SQVTM and CDR2 as ANQGSEA. The CDR3 runs to 16 residues. V was clipped by 1 base and J by 0 bases; unmatched bases: 2.